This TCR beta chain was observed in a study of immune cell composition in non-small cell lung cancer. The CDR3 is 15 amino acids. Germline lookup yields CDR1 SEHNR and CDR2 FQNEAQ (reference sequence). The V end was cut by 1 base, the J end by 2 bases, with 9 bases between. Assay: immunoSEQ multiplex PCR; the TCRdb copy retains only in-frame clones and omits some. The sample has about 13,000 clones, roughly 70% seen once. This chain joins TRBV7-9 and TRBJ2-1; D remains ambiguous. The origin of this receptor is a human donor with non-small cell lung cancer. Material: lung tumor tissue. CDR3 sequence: CASSLVLPTYNEQFF. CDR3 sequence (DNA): TGTGCCAGCAGCTTAGTACTACCAACCTACAATGAGCAGTTCTTC. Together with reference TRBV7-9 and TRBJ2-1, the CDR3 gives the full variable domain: DTGVSQNPRHKITKRGQNVTFRCDPISEHNRLYWYRQTLGQGPEFLTYFQNEAQLEKSRLLSDRFSAERPKGSFSTLEIQRTEQGDSAMYLCASSLVLPTYNEQFFGPGTRLTVL.